The present T cell receptor beta chain was sequenced within a study of patients and donors after allogeneic stem cell transplantation. There are 16 residues in the CDR3. V was clipped by 2 bases and J by 6 bases; unmatched bases: 12. The germline CDR1 and CDR2 sequences are MGHRA and YSYEKL. One entry per CDR3 protein results from TCRdb running MiXCR on the RT-PCR reads. The sample lists about 960,000 distinct CDR3 sequences; 18% were seen once. Only a few counts were recorded for this clonotype. The V call is TRBV4-1, the J call TRBJ1-2; 7 bases are shared with TRBD1. Sequenced: blood, either unsorted or a sorted T cell fraction (not recorded which). The receptor was derived from a human donor who was either an allogeneic HSCT recipient or a stem cell or donor lymphocyte infusion donor (not recorded which). It is not recorded whose cells these are; they may come from a transplant donor. The CDR3 DNA reads as TGCGCCAGCAGCCAACGAGTAAGTGACAGGGCCCATGGCTACACCTTC. Amino acids: CASSQRVSDRAHGYTF.